This TCR beta chain appears in the sequencing data of a study of T cell responses to AZD1222 COVID-19 vaccine. Overall study findings and caveats: Recipients of two AZD1222 doses showed rising Spike-specific TCR breadth and depth. There were mostly white British donors and more females than males, and clonal diversity was possibly underestimated. CD4 TCRs covered the whole spike, strongest at regions 160-218 and 743-854.

As regards this clone: As yet, its antigen is unknown.

Repertoires were generated with immunoSEQ multiplex PCR, while TCRdb's copy carries only in-frame clones and drops some. Here the sample spans under 200,000 clones, about nine tenths being singletons. V gave up 3 bases and J gave up 7 bases; unmatched junction bases: 9. Germline values: CDR1 MNHNS, CDR2 SASEGT. This CDR3 has 15 residues. The clonotype originates from an adult in good health. The V and J genes are TRBV6-1 and TRBJ1-5, with 7 bases that match TRBD1. Source: peripheral blood, taken on day 0 of AZD1222 vaccination. The CDR3 DNA sequence: TGTGCCAGCAGTGAGCTGGGGGACAGAGGACAGCCCCAGCATTTT. Translation gives CASSELGDRGQPQHF.